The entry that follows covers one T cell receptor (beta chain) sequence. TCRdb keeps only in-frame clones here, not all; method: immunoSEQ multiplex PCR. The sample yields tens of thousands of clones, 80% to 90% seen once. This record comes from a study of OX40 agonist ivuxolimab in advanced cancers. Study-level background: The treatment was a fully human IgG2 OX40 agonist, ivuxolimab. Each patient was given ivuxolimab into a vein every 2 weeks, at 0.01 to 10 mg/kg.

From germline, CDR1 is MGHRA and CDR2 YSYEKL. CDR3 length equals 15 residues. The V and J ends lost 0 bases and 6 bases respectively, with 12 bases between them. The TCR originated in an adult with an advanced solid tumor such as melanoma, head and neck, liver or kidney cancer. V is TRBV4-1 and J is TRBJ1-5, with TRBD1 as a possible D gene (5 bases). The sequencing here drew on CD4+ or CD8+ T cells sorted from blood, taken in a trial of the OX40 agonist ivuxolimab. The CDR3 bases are TGCGCCAGCAGCCAAGATTGGGGGGGGTCTCAGCCCCAGCATTTT. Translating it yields CASSQDWGGSQPQHF.